This T cell receptor (beta chain) was sequenced in a study of blood T cell repertoires in COVID-19. The length of the CDR3 is 17 residues. Germline CDR1 is DFQATT and CDR2 is SNEGSKA (reference sequence). V lost 3 bases and J 1 base, leaving 21 bases between the germline ends. Here immunoSEQ multiplex PCR was the method, and the copy in TCRdb shows in-frame clones only, minus some. This table holds about 78,000 clones, 90% found once. This sequence joins TRBV20-1 and TRBJ1-1; D is perhaps TRBD1 (5 bases). Sequenced: peripheral blood. The sequence was obtained from a woman between 50 and 59 years old in a cohort sampled during active COVID-19. The CDR3 region has the DNA TGCAGTGCTAGTCGGCCGGGACTCCCAAACGGGAACACTGAAGCTTTCTTT. It encodes CSASRPGLPNGNTEAFF.